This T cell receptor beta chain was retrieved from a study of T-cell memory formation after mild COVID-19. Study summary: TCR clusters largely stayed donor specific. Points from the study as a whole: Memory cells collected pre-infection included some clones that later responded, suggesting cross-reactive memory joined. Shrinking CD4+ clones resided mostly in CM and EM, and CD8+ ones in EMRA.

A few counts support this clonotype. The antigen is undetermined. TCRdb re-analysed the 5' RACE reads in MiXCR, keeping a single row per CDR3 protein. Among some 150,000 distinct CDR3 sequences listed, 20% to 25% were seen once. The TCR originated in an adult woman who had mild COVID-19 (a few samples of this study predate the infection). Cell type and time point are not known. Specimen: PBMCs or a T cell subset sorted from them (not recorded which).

CDR3 nucleotides: TGTGCCAGAGGGGACCCGAGCTCCTACAATGAGCAGTTCTTC. Translated: CARGDPSSYNEQFF. V gene TRBV6-1 combines with J gene TRBJ2-1; tentatively, D is TRBD1 or TRBD2 (5 bases each). CDR1 is MNHNS and CDR2 is SASEGT in the germline V gene. CDR3 size: 14 residues. With 9 bases removed from V and 0 bases from J, the gap between germline ends came to 12 bases.